This T cell receptor beta chain was profiled in a study of T cell repertoires in cytomegalovirus infection. Study-level background: Based on public TCR beta signatures, there were indications of CMV infection and of a matching HLA type.

About this clonotype: The target antigen is unknown.

J lost 8 bases, V lost 4 bases, and 3 bases had no gene match. The germline V gene has CDR1 SGHDN and CDR2 FVKESK. This CDR3 comprises 14 residues. TCRdb used MiXCR to reprocess the reads, holding one entry per CDR3 protein. This sample yields 380,000 or so distinct CDR3 sequences, of which roughly a third are seen a single time; approximately 13% belongs to the top ten. Sequences were derived from cultured PBMCs, sampled from culture after CMV antigen stimulation. The clonotype comes from a human donor in good health (CMV status not recorded). Some clones in this sample may be carry-over from other donors' samples. This sequence joins TRBV14 and TRBJ1-6; 9 bases are a match to TRBD1. Here the CDR3 reads CASSPDRGYSPLHF. The DNA of the CDR3 is TGTGCCAGCAGCCCGGACAGGGGTTATTCACCCCTCCACTTT.